The 19 T cell receptor beta chains presented below share a single source sample, sequenced in a study of blood T cell repertoires in COVID-19. Measured with immunoSEQ multiplex PCR; TCRdb has only the in-frame clones, and not every one. The sample yields some 57,000 clones, about 88% seen once. Sequencing was performed on peripheral blood. Every receptor here comes from a man between 70 and 80 years old with acute or convalescent COVID-19.

The genes are TRBV11-2 and TRBJ1-4; 7 positions agree with TRBD1. Trimming took 1 base from V and 0 from J; bases not matched to a gene: 2. Germline-derived CDR1 and CDR2 are SGHAT and FQNNGV. The CDR3 spans 16 residues. This CDR3 is CASSLAGQTTNEKLFF. CDR3 DNA sequence: TGTGCCAGCAGCTTAGCGGGACAGACAACTAATGAAAAACTGTTTTTT. Full variable domain (outside the CDR3, taken from reference TRBV11-2 and TRBJ1-4): EAGVAQSPRYKIIEKRQSVAFWCNPISGHATLYWYQQILGQGPKLLIQFQNNGVVDDSQLPKDRFSAERLKGVDSTLKIQPAKLEDSAVYLCASSLAGQTTNEKLFFGSGTQLSVL.

V usage is TRBV14 and J usage is TRBJ1-5; D is unclear. Trimming took 3 bases from V and 9 from J, leaving 12 bases between them. This CDR3 has 13 amino acids. In germline, CDR1 is SGHDN, CDR2 FVKESK. The CDR3 DNA reads TGTGCCAGCAGCCATGGTCAGGATCGGCCCCAGCATTTT. It specifies CASSHGQDRPQHF.

This sequence joins TRBV5-1 and TRBJ2-6; tentatively, D is TRBD1 (5 bases). V dropped 3 bases and J dropped 3 bases, with 10 bases sitting between them. CDR3 size: 15 residues. Germline CDR1 SGHRS, CDR2 YFSETQ. CDR3 loop: CASSSRQSGANVLTF. In DNA form, the CDR3 reads TGCGCCAGCAGCTCCCGACAGAGTGGGGCCAACGTCCTGACTTTC.

This chain uses TRBV10-3 with TRBJ1-3; no definite D call. Per germline, CDR1 ENHRY and CDR2 SYGVKD. The CDR3 covers 12 residues. The V gene lost 6 bases and the J gene lost 8 bases, with 11 bases spanning the gap. The DNA of the CDR3 is TGTGCCATCAGCGCAGCTCGGGACACCATATATTTT. Translation gives CAISAARDTIYF.

Only one count was recorded for this clone. V and J are TRBV7-9 and TRBJ1-6; weak D call: TRBD1 (6 bases). The V gene's germline CDR1 is SEHNR and CDR2 FQNEAQ (reference sequence). The CDR3 is 12 amino acids. Trimming removed 5 bases from V and 9 bases from J, with 8 bases in between. CDR3 in amino acids: CASSRGGSPLHF. The CDR3 bases are TGTGCCAGCAGCCGAGGGGGTTCACCCCTCCACTTT.

The CDR3 DNA follows: TGCGCCAGCAGCCGCCAGGGGGTGGAAAATAACTATGGCTACACCTTC. It translates to CASSRQGVENNYGYTF. The rearrangement links TRBV4-1 to TRBJ1-2; 7 positions match TRBD1. V shed 4 bases, J shed 1 base, and the junction held 9 bases outside the gene matches. Germline values: CDR1 MGHRA, CDR2 YSYEKL. The CDR3 is 16 residues long.

The chain employs TRBV7-8 and TRBJ2-2; 7 bases map to TRBD1. The germline gives CDR1 SGHVS, CDR2 FQNEAQ. The V and J ends lost 5 bases and 4 bases, in that order; junction bases with no gene match: 7. This CDR3 contains 15 residues. The CDR3 bases are TGTGCCAGCAGCCTGGACAGGAAGGGCACCGGGGAGCTGTTTTTT. Its translation is CASSLDRKGTGELFF.

V and J are TRBV3-1 (or the pseudogene TRBV3-2) and TRBJ1-1; D gene uncertain. V was trimmed by 0 bases and J by 0 bases, leaving 5 bases between them. CDR3 length equals 14 residues. Germline-derived CDR1 and CDR2 are LGHDT and YNNKEL (reference sequence). The CDR3 nucleotides are TGTGCCAGCAGCCAAGATCAGGTGAACACTGAAGCTTTCTTT. Translation: CASSQDQVNTEAFF.

This clone was seen just once. The chain links TRBV20-1 to TRBJ1-5; 7 nucleotides align to TRBD1. There are 16 residues in the CDR3. Unmatched junction bases numbered 12, after V lost 3 bases and J lost 4 bases. CDR1 DFQATT and CDR2 SNEGSKA come from the germline V gene (reference sequence). The chain's CDR3 is CSASKEGAGYNQPQHF. As DNA, the CDR3 is TGCAGTGCTAGTAAGGAGGGGGCGGGTTATAATCAGCCCCAGCATTTT.

This rearrangement joins TRBV19 to TRBJ2-4, with 8 bases fitting TRBD1. After removal of 9 bases from V and 6 bases from J, the junction contained 1 base not matched to a gene. Germline assignment: CDR1 LNHDA and CDR2 SQIVND (reference sequence). The CDR3 runs to 11 residues. CDR3 sequence reads: CASGQGNIQYF. The CDR3 coding sequence is TGTGCCAGCGGACAGGGAAACATTCAGTACTTC.

This chain uses TRBV3-1 (or the pseudogene TRBV3-2) with TRBJ2-7, with 9 nucleotides matching TRBD2. The J segment lost 6 bases and the V segment lost 1 base, leaving 10 bases of the junction unmatched. Germline V gene data show CDR1 as LGHDT and CDR2 as YNNKEL (reference sequence). The CDR3 is 16 amino acids. Here the CDR3 DNA reads TGTGCCAGCAGCCAAGGGGAAAAGCGGGGGGTTCGCGAGCAGTACTTC. Translated: CASSQGEKRGVREQYF.

The chain carries TRBV6-4 and TRBJ2-1; no firm D call. Germline V gene lookup returns CDR1 MRHNA and CDR2 SNTAGT. V lost 0 bases and J lost 8, with 8 bases in between. The CDR3 length is 13 residues. Written as DNA, the CDR3 is TGTGCCAGCAGTGACTCGAGCAACCATGAGCAGTTCTTC. Translating gives CASSDSSNHEQFF.

The chain carries TRBV3-1 (or the pseudogene TRBV3-2) and TRBJ1-2; D gene uncertain. V lost 0 bases to trimming and J lost 7 bases, with 6 bases between them. The CDR3 is 12 amino acids. Germline assignment: CDR1 LGHDT and CDR2 YNNKEL (reference sequence). CDR3 DNA: TGTGCCAGCAGCCAAGAGCAGGCTGGCTACACCTTC. It codes for CASSQEQAGYTF.

This chain uses TRBV19 with TRBJ2-6; D remains ambiguous. Germline values: CDR1 LNHDA, CDR2 SQIVND (reference sequence). Deletions cut 4 bases from V and 2 bases from J, with 9 bases between. This CDR3 spans 15 amino acids. The CDR3 DNA reads TGTGCCAGTAGTACCATGGGCCCTGGGGCCAACGTCCTGACTTTC. This sequence encodes CASSTMGPGANVLTF.

CDR3 sequence: CASRADERGINTGELFF. The DNA of the CDR3 is TGTGCCAGCAGGGCCGATGAGCGGGGGATTAACACCGGGGAGCTGTTTTTT. The J gene is TRBJ2-2, the V gene TRBV7-2; TRBD2 agrees at 8 bases. Germline trimming cut 6 bases from V and 2 bases from J; bases unmatched to any gene: 11. Germline V CDR1 and CDR2: SGHTA, FQGNSA. This CDR3 has 17 amino acids. The whole variable domain, filled in from reference TRBV7-2 and TRBJ2-2, reads GAGVSQSPSNKVTEKGKDVELRCDPISGHTALYWYRQSLGQGLEFLIYFQGNSAPDKSGLPSDRFSAERTGGSVSTLTIQRTQQEDSAVYLCASRADERGINTGELFFGEGSRLTVL.

This sequence joins TRBV6-5 and TRBJ1-5, with D possibly being TRBD1 (5 bases). This CDR3 is built from 13 residues. The V and J ends lost 2 bases and 7 bases respectively, with 9 bases between them. In germline, CDR1 is MNHEY, CDR2 SVGAGI. The CDR3 coding sequence is TGTGCCAGCAGTTACACGGGGGGACAGCCCCAGCATTTT. Its protein product is CASSYTGGQPQHF.

This clone was seen only a few times. This chain uses TRBV12-3 or TRBV12-4 with TRBJ1-3, with D tentatively TRBD1 (5 bases). The CDR3 length is 12 residues. V was shortened by 7 bases and J by 8 bases, with 12 bases between the two germline ends. CDR3 bases: TGTGCCAGCACCTCAAGGGGCTACACCATATATTTT. Amino acids: CASTSRGYTIYF.

This rearrangement joins TRBV6-5 to TRBJ1-2, with TRBD1 as a possible D gene (6 bases). Germline V CDR1 and CDR2: MNHEY, SVGAGI. Trimming shortened V by 6 bases and J by 8 bases, and 22 bases separated the two germline ends. This CDR3 is 15 amino acids long. The CDR3, as DNA: TGTGCCAGCAGATCCCTGGACAGAACCCGGCGGGGCTACACCTTC. It encodes CASRSLDRTRRGYTF.

V gene TRBV4-1 combines with J gene TRBJ2-3; D uncertain. Germline-derived CDR1 and CDR2 are MGHRA and YSYEKL. The CDR3 length is 17 residues. Trimming pared 0 bases from V and 2 bases from J, leaving 15 bases between. CDR3 bases: TGCGCCAGCAGCCAAGATCCCACTGGAACTAACACAGATACGCAGTATTTT. This translates into CASSQDPTGTNTDTQYF.